The 2 T cell receptor beta chains below come from one sample, sequenced in a study of blood T cell repertoires in COVID-19. The assay was immunoSEQ multiplex PCR, and TCRdb's table has in-frame clones only and misses some. This table has some 400,000 clones, about 87% appearing once. The source material was peripheral blood. Receptors originate from a woman aged 55-70 years with COVID-19, enrolled during active disease.

V is TRBV5-1 and J is TRBJ1-5; weak D call: TRBD1 (5 bases). The V gene's germline CDR1 is SGHRS and CDR2 YFSETQ. V lost 0 bases, J lost 0 bases, and 7 bases lay in between. This CDR3 is 15 amino acids long. CDR3 residues: CASSLEGNSNQPQHF. Here the CDR3 DNA reads TGCGCCAGCAGCTTGGAGGGGAATAGCAATCAGCCCCAGCATTTT.

This sequence joins TRBV11-2 and TRBJ1-3; TRBD1 aligns across 11 bases. The CDR3 sequence is 18 residues long. Germline trimming cut 5 bases from V and 2 bases from J; bases unmatched to any gene: 11. CDR1 SGHAT and CDR2 FQNNGV come from the germline V gene. DNA for the CDR3: TGTGCCAGCAGCCGGACAGGGGGCGCGGATGGGCCTGGAAACACCATATATTTT. Protein sequence: CASSRTGGADGPGNTIYF.